The source of this T cell receptor beta chain is a study of regulatory T cells in long-lasting Graves disease. The germline V gene has CDR1 SGHNT and CDR2 YENEEA. CDR3 length equals 16 residues. The junction had 9 bases not matched to a gene; V was cut back by 4 bases and J by 0 bases. Building the TCR beta libraries relied on iRepertoire HTBI primers, and CDR3 regions underwent Arm-PCR. TCRdb reprocessed the multiplex PCR reads via MiXCR and lists one record per CDR3 protein. The sample includes around 250,000 distinct CDR3 sequences, about 19% of them seen just once. Regarding time point: newly diagnosed GD, antithyroid drugs for less than 3 months. RNA extracted from PBMCs served as the sequencing template. Roughly 10 milliliters of peripheral blood were drawn into EDTA tubes. Study observations and caveats: Having few samples may have compromised the accuracy. The work looked only at peripheral blood and did not look at thyroid tissue. Whereas about a thousand public clonotypes were shared by new patients, persistent patients shared more, at 2,500 to 3,000.

The table lists this clonotype with many counts. Its antigen is undetermined. The specimen comprised peripheral blood mononuclear cells (PBMCs), sampled at new diagnosis, from a patient treated with antithyroid drugs. The J gene is TRBJ2-7, the V gene TRBV11-3, with TRBD2 identical over 7 bases. The TCR was taken from a female donor with Graves disease. For the CDR3, the DNA is TGTGCCAGCAGCTCTCATCTAGCGGAGCCCTCCTACGAGCAGTACTTC. It yields the protein CASSSHLAEPSYEQYF.